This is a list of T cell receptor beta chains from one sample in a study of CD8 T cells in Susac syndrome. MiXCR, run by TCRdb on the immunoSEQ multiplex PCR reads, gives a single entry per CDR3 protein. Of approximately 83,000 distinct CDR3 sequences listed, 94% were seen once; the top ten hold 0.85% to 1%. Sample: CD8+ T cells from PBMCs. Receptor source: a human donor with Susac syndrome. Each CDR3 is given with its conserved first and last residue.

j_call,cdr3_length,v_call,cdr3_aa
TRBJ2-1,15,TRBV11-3,CASSPSGSPYNEQFF
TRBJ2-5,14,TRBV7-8,CASSLQGQGETQYF
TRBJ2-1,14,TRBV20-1,CSARKWGAYNEQFF
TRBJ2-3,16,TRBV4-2,CASSQDLGQGADTQYF
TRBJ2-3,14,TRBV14,CASSQLLSGRQQYF
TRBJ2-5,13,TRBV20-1,CSASGTPQETQYF
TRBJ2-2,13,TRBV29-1,CSVDRSGTGELFF
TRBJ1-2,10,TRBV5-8,CASRRDGYTF
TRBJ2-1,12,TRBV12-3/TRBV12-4,CASTLIGDEQFF
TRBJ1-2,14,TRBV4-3,CASSQAPGEWGYTF
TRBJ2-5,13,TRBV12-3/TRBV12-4,CASSSGLPETQYF
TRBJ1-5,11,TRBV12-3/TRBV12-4,CASSLGGPQHF
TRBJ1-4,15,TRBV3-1,CASSQDRDWDEKLFF
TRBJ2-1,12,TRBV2,CASQIIYNEQFF
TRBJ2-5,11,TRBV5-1,CASSSSATQYF
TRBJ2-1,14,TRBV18,CASSPPPEPDEQFF
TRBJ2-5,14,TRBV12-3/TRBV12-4,CASSFATGGETQYF
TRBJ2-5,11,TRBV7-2,CASSLTATQYF
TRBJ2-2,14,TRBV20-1,CSASQGRETGELFF
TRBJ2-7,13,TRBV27,CASGTGTGYEQYF
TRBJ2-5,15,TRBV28,CASSRAGHTQETQYF
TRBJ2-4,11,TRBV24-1,CATSDGDIQYF
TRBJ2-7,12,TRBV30,CASSAGATEQYF
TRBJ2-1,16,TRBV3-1,CASSHPSSALGAVDVF
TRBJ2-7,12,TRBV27,CASGTDIYEQYF
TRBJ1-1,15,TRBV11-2,CASSFGGGGDTEAFF